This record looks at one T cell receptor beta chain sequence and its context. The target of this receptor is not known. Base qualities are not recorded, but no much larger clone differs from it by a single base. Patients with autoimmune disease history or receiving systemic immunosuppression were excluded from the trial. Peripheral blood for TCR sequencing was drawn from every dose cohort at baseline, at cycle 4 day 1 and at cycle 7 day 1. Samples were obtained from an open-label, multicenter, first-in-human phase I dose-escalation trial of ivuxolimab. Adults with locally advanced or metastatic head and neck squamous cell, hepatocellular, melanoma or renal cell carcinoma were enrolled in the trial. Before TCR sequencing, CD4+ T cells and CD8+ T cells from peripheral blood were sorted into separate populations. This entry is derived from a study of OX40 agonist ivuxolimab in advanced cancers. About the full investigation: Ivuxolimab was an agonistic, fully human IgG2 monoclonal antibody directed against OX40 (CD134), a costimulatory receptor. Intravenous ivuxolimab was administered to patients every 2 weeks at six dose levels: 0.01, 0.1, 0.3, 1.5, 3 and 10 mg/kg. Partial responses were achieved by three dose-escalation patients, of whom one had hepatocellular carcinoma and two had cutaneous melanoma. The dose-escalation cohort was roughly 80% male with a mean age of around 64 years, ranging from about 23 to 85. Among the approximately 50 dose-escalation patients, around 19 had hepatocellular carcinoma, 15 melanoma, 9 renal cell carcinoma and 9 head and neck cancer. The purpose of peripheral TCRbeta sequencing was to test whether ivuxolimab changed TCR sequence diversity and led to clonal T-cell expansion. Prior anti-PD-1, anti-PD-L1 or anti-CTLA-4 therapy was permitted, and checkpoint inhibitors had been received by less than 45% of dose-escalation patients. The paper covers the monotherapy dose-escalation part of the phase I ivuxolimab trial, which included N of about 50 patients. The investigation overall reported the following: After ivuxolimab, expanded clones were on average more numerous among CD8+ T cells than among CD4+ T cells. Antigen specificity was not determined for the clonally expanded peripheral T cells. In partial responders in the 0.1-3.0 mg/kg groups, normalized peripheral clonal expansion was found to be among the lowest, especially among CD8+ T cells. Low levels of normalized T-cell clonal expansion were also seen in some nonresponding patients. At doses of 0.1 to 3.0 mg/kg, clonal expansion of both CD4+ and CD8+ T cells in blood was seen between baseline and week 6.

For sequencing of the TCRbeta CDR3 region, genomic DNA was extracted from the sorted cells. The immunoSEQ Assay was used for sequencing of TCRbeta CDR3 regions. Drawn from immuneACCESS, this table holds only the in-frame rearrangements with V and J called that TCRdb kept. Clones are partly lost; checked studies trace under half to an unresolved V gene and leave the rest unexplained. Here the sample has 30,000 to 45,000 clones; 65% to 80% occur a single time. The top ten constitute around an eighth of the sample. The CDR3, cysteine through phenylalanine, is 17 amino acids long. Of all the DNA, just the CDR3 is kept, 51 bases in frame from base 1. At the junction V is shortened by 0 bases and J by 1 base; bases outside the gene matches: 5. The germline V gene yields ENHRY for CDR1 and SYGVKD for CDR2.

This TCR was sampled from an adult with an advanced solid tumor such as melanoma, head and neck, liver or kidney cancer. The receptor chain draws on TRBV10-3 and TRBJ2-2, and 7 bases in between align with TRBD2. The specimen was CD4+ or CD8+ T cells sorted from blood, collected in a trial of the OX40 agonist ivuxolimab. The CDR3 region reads CAISESPSGKNTGELFF. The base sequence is TGTGCCATCAGTGAGTCGCCGAGCGGGAAGAACACCGGGGAGCTGTTTTTT.